Reported below is one T cell receptor (beta chain). This clone's antigen is unknown. Base qualities are missing; no much larger clone stands one base away. This record belongs to a study of T-cell reconstitution after alpha-beta-depleted transplantation in children (dated by TCRdb to about 2016). Context from the whole study: Using TCR repertoire profiling, the study quantitatively followed how T-cell immune reconstitution unfolded in children after TCRalphabeta/CD19-depleted allogeneic hematopoietic cell transplantation.

Receptor amplification or capture employed PCR. The data were produced on an Illumina HiSeq 2500. TCR libraries were prepared with molecular barcoding, using unique molecular identifiers to normalize TCRbeta repertoire quantification. In-frame beta chains were kept once TCRdb had trimmed the public reads at Q25 with fastp and called clones with MiXCR. Every entry covers one CDR3 protein and lists the most common genes and DNA from its rows. The sample has roughly 500,000 distinct CDR3 sequences on record, approximately 30% of them singletons. The ten largest clonotypes hold 2% to 2.5% of the sample. Measured from the cysteine to the phenylalanine, the CDR3 is 16 residues long. CDR3 DNA is the only sequence kept; it has 48 bases, read in frame from the first base. V trim: 4 bases; J trim: 5 bases; unmatched bases: 8. The germline V gene supplies CDR1 MNHEY and CDR2 SVGEGT.

The sequences come from PBMCs from the stem cell graft donor, collected from the stem cell graft. The rearrangement joined TRBV6-2 or TRBV6-3 to TRBJ2-2; 9 junctional bases match TRBD2. The TCR sequence derives from a human donor who donated a stem cell graft to a child with aplastic anemia. This receptor has the CDR3 CASSSRTSAYTGELFF. The DNA sequence reads TGTGCCAGCAGTTCGCGGACTAGCGCCTATACCGGGGAGCTGTTTTTT.